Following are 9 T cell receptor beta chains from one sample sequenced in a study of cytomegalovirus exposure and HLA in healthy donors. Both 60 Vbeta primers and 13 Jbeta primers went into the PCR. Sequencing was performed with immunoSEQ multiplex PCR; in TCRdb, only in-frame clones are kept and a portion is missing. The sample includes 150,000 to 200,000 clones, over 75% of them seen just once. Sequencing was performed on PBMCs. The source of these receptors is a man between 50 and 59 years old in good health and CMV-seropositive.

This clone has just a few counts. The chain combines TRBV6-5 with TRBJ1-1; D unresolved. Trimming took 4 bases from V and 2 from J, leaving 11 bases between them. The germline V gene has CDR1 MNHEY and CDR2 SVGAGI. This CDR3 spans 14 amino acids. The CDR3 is CASSLGTANTEAFF. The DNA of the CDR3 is TGTGCCAGCAGTTTGGGTACAGCAAACACTGAAGCTTTCTTT.

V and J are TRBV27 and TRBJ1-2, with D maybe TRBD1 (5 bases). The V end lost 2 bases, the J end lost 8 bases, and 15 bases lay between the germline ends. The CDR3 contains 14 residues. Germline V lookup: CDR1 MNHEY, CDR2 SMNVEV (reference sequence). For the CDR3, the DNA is TGTGCCAGCAGTTTACCGGGGGGGACGGGCGGCTACACCTTC. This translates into CASSLPGGTGGYTF.

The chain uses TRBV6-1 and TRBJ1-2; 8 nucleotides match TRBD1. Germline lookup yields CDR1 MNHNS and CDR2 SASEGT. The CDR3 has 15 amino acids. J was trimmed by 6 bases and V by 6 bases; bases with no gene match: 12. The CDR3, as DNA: TGTGCCAGCAGGACCCGGGACAGGTCCCGGGATGGCTACACCTTC. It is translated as CASRTRDRSRDGYTF.

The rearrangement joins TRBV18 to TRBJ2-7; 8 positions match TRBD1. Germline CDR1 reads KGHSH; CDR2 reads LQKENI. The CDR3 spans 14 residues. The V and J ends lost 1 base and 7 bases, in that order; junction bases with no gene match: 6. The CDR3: CASSPLGQGTEQYV. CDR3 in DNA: TGTGCCAGCTCACCACTCGGACAGGGTACAGAGCAGTACGTC.

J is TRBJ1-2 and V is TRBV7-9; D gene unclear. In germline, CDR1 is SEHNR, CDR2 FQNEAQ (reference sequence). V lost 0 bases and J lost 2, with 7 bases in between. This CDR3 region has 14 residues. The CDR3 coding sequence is TGTGCCAGCAGCTTAGCGGGCAGCAACTATGGCTACACCTTC. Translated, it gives CASSLAGSNYGYTF.

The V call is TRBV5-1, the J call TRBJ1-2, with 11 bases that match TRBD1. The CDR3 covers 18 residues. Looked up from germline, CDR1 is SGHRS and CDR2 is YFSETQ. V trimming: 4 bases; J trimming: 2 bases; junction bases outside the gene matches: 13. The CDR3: CASSREGQGVGVNYGYTF. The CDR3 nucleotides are TGCGCCAGCAGCCGGGAGGGACAGGGGGTCGGTGTGAACTATGGCTACACCTTC.

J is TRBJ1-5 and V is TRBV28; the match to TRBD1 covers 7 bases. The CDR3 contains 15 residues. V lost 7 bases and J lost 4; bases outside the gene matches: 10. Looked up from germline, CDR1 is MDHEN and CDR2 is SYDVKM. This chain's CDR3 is CASIEDRYMNQPQHF. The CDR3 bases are TGTGCCAGCATCGAGGACAGGTATATGAATCAGCCCCAGCATTTT.

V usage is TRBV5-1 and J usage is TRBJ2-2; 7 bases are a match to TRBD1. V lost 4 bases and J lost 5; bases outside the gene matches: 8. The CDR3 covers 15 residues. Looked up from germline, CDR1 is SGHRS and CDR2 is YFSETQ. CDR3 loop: CASSLGQATTGELFF. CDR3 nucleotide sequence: TGCGCCAGCAGCCTCGGACAGGCGACTACCGGGGAGCTGTTTTTT.

The chain's CDR3 is CASSLQGAWTDTQYF. The CDR3 DNA sequence: TGCGCCAGCAGCCTACAGGGGGCGTGGACAGATACGCAGTATTTT. The V call is TRBV5-1, the J call TRBJ2-3, with 9 bases lining up with TRBD1. The CDR3 length is 15 residues. Germline values: CDR1 SGHRS, CDR2 YFSETQ. Unmatched junction bases numbered 6, after V lost 4 bases and J lost 3 bases.